This record covers a single TCR beta chain. Investigators isolated RNA and reverse transcribed it into cDNA to act as the sequencing template. Assay used: immunoSEQ multiplex PCR; TCRdb lists only in-frame clones, some missing. The table records 75,000 to 100,000 clones, about 40% of them present only once. This sample was taken from a study of CD8+ T cells in alopecia areata. In the study overall: A 6-month off-drug phase came after tofacitinib, which had lasted 6 to 18 months.

J was trimmed by 2 bases and V by 3 bases; bases with no gene match: 5. The CDR3 spans 15 residues. The germline V gene encodes CDR1 SGHNT and CDR2 YYREEE (reference sequence). The chain combines TRBV5-4 with TRBJ2-3, with TRBD2 identical over 8 bases. This sequence was found in a human donor with alopecia areata. Input material: CD4+ T cells sorted from blood. DNA of the CDR3: TGTGCCAGCAGCTATGCCGGGGGGGTCACAGATACGCAGTATTTT. Its translation: CASSYAGGVTDTQYF.